This T cell receptor (beta chain) is from a study of cytomegalovirus exposure and HLA in healthy donors (dated by TCRdb to the late 2010s). A note on the overall study: According to an earlier analysis of 550 to 700 of the donors, 200 million or so T cells yielded over 90 million unique TCR beta sequences and around 300 Gb of sequence data. An early release that covered fewer than 800 HLA-typed donors contained approximately 300 gigabases of sequencing data and tens of millions of unique TCR sequences. Of the roughly 400 genotyped donors, roughly 80% were placed in the genetic ancestry cluster associated with self-reported Caucasian donors. The aim of the study was to test whether cataloging public T cell receptors could identify signatures of past pathogen exposure. The T cell repertoires of 666 subjects were profiled by immunosequencing and related to cytomegalovirus serostatus. A separate validation cohort of roughly 130 different subjects was used in addition to the roughly 700-subject first cohort. To predict cytomegalovirus infection status, the study combined high-throughput TCR immunosequencing, statistical association of individual TCRs with disease status, and machine learning. In a later analysis, previously published TCR beta repertoires from hundreds of donors were re-analyzed and high-resolution HLA genotyping was added so that TCR occurrence patterns could be studied. In the later analysis, no new phenotypic data were used to find candidate immune exposures; instead, reliance was placed on TCR beta sequences and their occurrence across donors. An earlier analysis of some 500 of the donors used high-throughput TCR beta sequencing to judge whether each TCR beta V gene segment behaved as functional or pseudogenic. Alongside the repertoire data, information on donor age, sex, ethnicity and CMV serostatus was compiled. Genome-wide SNP genotypes for about 60% of the roughly 670 donors were used in a later genetic analysis, which treated that subset as a discovery cohort. Every discovery cohort repertoire had been produced on one sequencing platform. HLA typing included class I and class II loci at four-digit resolution. Typing coverage varied by locus: roughly 629-630 donors for A, B, C, DRB1 and DQB1; approximately 520 for DQA1; more than 600 for DPA1; approximately 490 for DPB1. Four to six DR-DQ haplotypes were handled as single units for association and clustering, since linkage in the cohort was strong. Across about 380 genotyped donors of the cohort, an average of about 240,000 unique TCR beta nucleotide sequences per donor were sequenced, and about a sixth of those sequences were non-productive. General findings and caveats noted by the study authors: A later genetic analysis reported fewer N-insertions in productive TCRs among donors in an Asian-associated ancestry cluster than the approximately 670-donor mean. A cluster of highly shared sequence variants was judged likely to represent a technical artifact of the sequencing pipeline. Across donors, most TCR sequences were observed very rarely, whereas some public TCRs were present in many individuals. In vitro tests confirmed that three of the cytomegalovirus-associated TCR beta chains recognize cytomegalovirus antigens. The study gave a list of roughly 150 TCR beta chains associated with cytomegalovirus. The 87-base-pair reads could not distinguish some IMGT-functional V segments, including TRBV6-2 and TRBV6-3, so those segments were excluded. The earlier analysis of 450 to 700 of the donors excluded 15 to 20 rarely observed V segments, including chromosome 9 orphons, because counts were too low. Assigning TCR associations to individual alleles was difficult when HLA alleles, especially DR and DQ, strongly co-occurred. Because some donors lacked HLA typing at each locus, the association tests relied only on the typed subset. Cytomegalovirus status was reported to be diagnosed by the classifier with high specificity and sensitivity in both the original and validation cohorts. Specific HLA alleles were associated with 15,000 to 20,000 TCR beta sequences at a false discovery rate of 0.05 in a later analysis. Several of the top co-occurrence clusters appeared to be linked to parvovirus B19, influenza, CMV and Epstein-Barr virus, according to a later analysis. A later analysis found that TCR association rates varied across HLA loci, with DRB1 alleles showing the most associated TCRs and HLA-C alleles the fewest. In this cohort, only TCR beta chains were sequenced, and detectable features were limited by the absence of alpha or paired-chain data. In an earlier analysis of under 600 of the donors, most TCR beta V segments were observed in productive rearrangements about 90% or about 30% of the time, broadly matching IMGT annotations. Presence/absence analyses assumed roughly uniform sequencing depth across donors, an assumption that may not hold. The only immune exposure information available for the cohort was CMV serostatus. Most CMV-associated TCR beta chains appeared to be HLA-restricted in a later analysis, and the HLA associations seemed to be driven largely by CMV exposure. Linkage disequilibrium might explain the correlated functional status among segregating V segments, but an unknown experimental factor could not be excluded. An association between a missense DCLRE1C variant and V-gene and J-gene trimming of TCR beta chains was found in a later genetic analysis and replicated in an independent cohort. A later analysis found that HLA-associated TCR beta chains were more clonally expanded and had lower generation probabilities than equally common non-associated chains. The authors suggested that the approach could potentially be extended to other disease states and immunological phenotypes. A further reported finding was that TCR beta sequences accurately predicted the HLA-A and HLA-B alleles for most subjects in the first cohort.

The cohort was made up of approximately 700 healthy bone marrow donors. At the time of sampling, all cohort members were nominally healthy, though unrecorded immune exposures were likely present. The donor was CMV seronegative and belonged to the group of around 350 seronegative cohort members. Each donor provided a peripheral blood sample, and peripheral blood mononuclear cells were used for TCR beta sequencing. Genomic DNA extraction from the blood cell samples was performed with the Qiagen DNeasy Blood Extraction Kit. Via the germline V gene, CDR1 is SGHTA and CDR2 FQGNSA. Including the terminal cysteine and phenylalanine, the CDR3 comprises 16 residues. The retained sequence is limited to the CDR3, 48 bases, with the frame set at the first base. V sheds 5 bases and J sheds 0 bases, leaving 16 bases between their ends. Library method: the immunoSEQ multiplex PCR assay. The multiplex PCR relied on a mix of 60 forward primers for TCR Vbeta segments and 13 reverse primers for TCR Jbeta segments. The CDR3 region of rearranged TCR beta genes was amplified from genomic DNA with a multiplex PCR assay. The amplified TCR beta libraries were sequenced on the Illumina HiSeq System as 87-base-pair reads. In the source study's methods: In a later analysis, tens of millions of unique TCR beta chains were counted across the roughly 670 repertoires, and around 10 million of these chains were shared by at least two donors. A nearest-neighbor algorithm error-corrected the raw reads and collapsed the reads into unique sequences, merging closely related sequences to remove PCR and sequencing errors. Alignment of CDR3 sequences to IMGT reference sequences was used to assign V, D and J gene segments. Each retained sequence needed at least a six-nucleotide match to both a V gene segment and a J gene segment. A rearrangement counted as productive if the CDR3 had no stop codons and remained in frame with V and J, and every other rearrangement counted as non-productive. Following IMGT convention, CDR3 was defined as the stretch from the second conserved V-encoded cysteine to the conserved J-encoded phenylalanine. The earlier analysis of fewer than 700 of the donors excluded sequences that lacked an unambiguous match to a single V gene segment. In an earlier analysis of several hundred of the donors, V segments were called functional above 56.7% productive rearrangements and were called segregating when the between-donor standard deviation exceeded 5%. A statistical classification framework was built to diagnose cytomegalovirus status from the catalog of TCR beta chain sequences. In a later analysis, TCR nucleotide sequences were compared against IMGT/GENE-DB human TR gene sequences so that V and J genes could be assigned. A later analysis assigned CDR3 sequences and most-parsimonious VDJ recombination scenarios with the TCRdist pipeline. In a later analysis, each TCR beta chain was defined by its CDR3 amino acid sequence together with its V-gene family, and reads without a unique V-gene family were excluded. In a later analysis, 550 to 650 highly shared, low-generation-probability nucleotide sequences were removed to address suspected cross-contamination and a sequencing artifact. In a later analysis, a clonal expansion index was calculated for each public chain from normalized within-repertoire ranks of inferred template counts. Generation probabilities in a later analysis came from a VDJ recombination model fitted to out-of-frame rearrangements, and those results were checked against IGoR. Hypergeometric tests were used in a later analysis to score TCR-TCR, TCR-HLA and TCR-CMV co-occurrence, with a repertoire-size bias correction applied to the TCR pairs. False discovery rates were estimated in a later analysis by permuting HLA or CMV assignments 20 times. In a later analysis, co-occurring TCRs were grouped using DBSCAN, and TCRdist sequence similarity was added for clustering within HLA-allele-positive subsets. Co-occurrence clustering excluded repertoires with fewer than 30,000 or more than 120,000 public chains, plus five with anomalous nucleotide sharing. What TCRdb holds here is the immuneACCESS table cut down to in-frame rearrangements. Part of the clones is not present; checked against another copy, under half of the missing clones reflect an unresolved V gene, and the others are unexplained. V, J and clone size are taken as reported in that table, and D and trimming were inferred from the DNA itself. The sample table lists some 60,000 clones, approximately 80% of them with a count of one. About 4% of the sample goes to the ten largest clones.

Turning to this clone: Its binding antigen is unknown. Base qualities are not at hand, and no much larger clone is one base apart.

The receptor's source is a woman between 40 and 55 years old in good health and CMV-seronegative. The chain joins TRBV7-2 to TRBJ1-1; matching of 5 bases hints at TRBD1 as the D gene. Sequencing used PBMCs. The DNA is TGTGCCAGCAGCCAAGGCAGGGAAGGCTTGAACACTGAAGCTTTCTTT. The translation is CASSQGREGLNTEAFF.